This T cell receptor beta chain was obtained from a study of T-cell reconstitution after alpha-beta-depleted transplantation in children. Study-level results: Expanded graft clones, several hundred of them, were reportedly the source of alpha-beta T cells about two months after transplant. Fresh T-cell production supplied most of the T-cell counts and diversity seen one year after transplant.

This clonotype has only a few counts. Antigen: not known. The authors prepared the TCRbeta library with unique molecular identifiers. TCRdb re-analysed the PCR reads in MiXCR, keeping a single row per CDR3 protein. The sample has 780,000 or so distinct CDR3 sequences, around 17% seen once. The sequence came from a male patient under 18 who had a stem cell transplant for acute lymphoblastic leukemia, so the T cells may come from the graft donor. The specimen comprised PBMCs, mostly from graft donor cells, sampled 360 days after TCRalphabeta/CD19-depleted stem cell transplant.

CDR3 amino acids: CASSGHTSGASYEQYF. For the CDR3, the DNA is TGTGCCAGCAGTGGACATACTAGCGGCGCTTCCTACGAGCAGTACTTC. The rearrangement links TRBV2 to TRBJ2-7; 8 bases map to TRBD2. Unmatched junction bases numbered 9, after V lost 4 bases and J lost 1 base. This CDR3 is built from 16 residues. CDR1 and CDR2 from the germline V gene are SNHLY and FYNNEI.